These 18 T cell receptor beta chains were sequenced from one sample in a study of shared clonotypes between healthy human individuals (TCRdb year 2020). The library was built by means of the immunoSEQ multiplex PCR assay. TCRdb carries this immuneACCESS record with in-frame sequences only. Its versions omit some clonotypes, under half of them owing to an unresolved V gene in the studies checked, with the rest unexplained. This sample lists roughly 500,000 clones; around 80% were detected once. The top ten hold about 11% of the sample. Sequenced: PBMCs. The receptors originated from a woman aged 40 to 50 in good health. Some clones in this sample may be carry-over from other donors' samples.

This chain connects TRBV5-1 to TRBJ1-1; 8 nucleotides agree with TRBD1. Looked up from germline, CDR1 is SGHRS and CDR2 is YFSETQ. The CDR3 is made up of 14 amino acids. Losses at the gene ends were 3 bases for V and 10 bases for J; bases not matched to a gene: 11. CDR3 DNA sequence: TGCGCCAGCAGCTGGGGTTCAGGGGGCGAATTAGCTTTCTTT. This gives the protein CASSWGSGGELAFF.

This rearrangement joins TRBV5-1 to TRBJ1-4; 7 nucleotides line up with TRBD1. Germline V gene sequence: CDR1 SGHRS, CDR2 YFSETQ. The CDR3 consists of 14 residues. Trimming cost V 3 bases and J 8 bases; bases outside gene matches: 7. CDR3 region: CASSSAGGEEKLFF. CDR3 nucleotide sequence: TGCGCCAGCAGCTCGGCAGGGGGTGAGGAAAAACTGTTTTTT.

Points on this clone: Without the conserved terminal phenylalanine or tryptophan, this CDR3 likely stems from a read error. Because the CDR3's place on the DNA is in doubt, the DNA is left out and the CDR3 is given as listed by TCRdb. This chain connects TRBV6-4 to TRBJ2-4. The CDR3 has 11 amino acids, counting both end residues. The germline V gene has CDR1 MRHNA and CDR2 SNTAGT. The CDR3 spells CASSRGGRGVD.

J is TRBJ2-3 and V is TRBV5-4; D perhaps matches TRBD2 (5 bases). This CDR3 spans 17 amino acids. Per the germline V gene, CDR1 is SGHNT and CDR2 is YYREEE (reference sequence). The germline V and J ends were trimmed by 2 bases and 3 bases, with 19 bases remaining between them. This CDR3 reads CASSLRTAGGATDTQYF. For the CDR3, the DNA is TGTGCCAGCAGCTTACGGACTGCAGGCGGAGCGACAGATACGCAGTATTTT.

This chain joins TRBV7-9 and TRBJ1-1, with TRBD1 matching 7 bases. The V segment lost 5 bases and the J segment 0 bases; nucleotides outside the gene matches: 6. This CDR3 is 15 amino acids long. Germline assignment: CDR1 SEHNR and CDR2 FQNEAQ (reference sequence). The CDR3 protein is CASSVRTGMNTEAFF. The CDR3 bases are TGTGCCAGCAGCGTCCGGACAGGCATGAACACTGAAGCTTTCTTT.

This chain joins TRBV7-9 and TRBJ2-7, with D hard to call. The V end lost 1 base, the J end lost 9 bases, and 10 bases lay between the germline ends. The germline gives CDR1 SEHNR, CDR2 FQNEAQ (reference sequence). The CDR3 consists of 12 residues. CDR3 sequence: CASSLGHSVQYF. The CDR3 region has the DNA TGTGCCAGCAGCTTAGGGCACAGTGTGCAGTACTTC.

The chain is built from TRBV7-9 and TRBJ2-1; tentative D call: TRBD2 (7 bases). The CDR3 spans 12 residues. The germline CDR1 and CDR2 sequences are SEHNR and FQNEAQ (reference sequence). V lost 5 bases, J lost 15 bases, and 17 bases lay in between. The CDR3 DNA reads TGTGCCAGCAGCCCACAAGGGGGGGGGCTGTTCTTC. It yields the protein CASSPQGGGLFF.

The chain recombines TRBV4-3 with TRBJ2-7; 8 positions match TRBD1. CDR1 and CDR2 (germline): LGHNA, YSLEER. The CDR3 has 14 residues. Germline trimming cut 4 bases from V and 2 bases from J; bases unmatched to any gene: 4. CDR3 coding DNA: TGCGCCAGCAGCCCCCTGACAGGGGCCTACGAGCAGTACTTC. This translates into CASSPLTGAYEQYF.

In regard to this clone: A much bigger clone sits one base away, suggesting this may be a read error. The rearrangement joins TRBV7-3 to TRBJ2-2, with D possibly TRBD1 on 6 matching bases. In germline, CDR1 is SGHTA, CDR2 FQGTGA. V lost 3 bases to trimming and J lost 2 bases, with 7 bases between them. This CDR3 region has 14 residues. The DNA of the CDR3 is TGTGCCAGCAGCTTGGGACACAACACCGGGGAGCTGTTTTTT. It yields the protein CASSLGHNTGELFF.

This clone has only a few counts. CDR3 DNA sequence: TGTGCCAGCAGTGAAGTTTGGGCGGGAGAGCAGTTCTTC. This sequence encodes CASSEVWAGEQFF. The V call is TRBV2, the J call TRBJ2-1; D perhaps matches TRBD2 (6 bases). From germline, CDR1 is SNHLY and CDR2 FYNNEI. V lost 1 base and J 10 bases, leaving 11 bases between the germline ends. There are 13 residues in the CDR3.

The chain is built from TRBV2 and TRBJ2-3, with a tentative D call TRBD1 (6 bases). This CDR3 spans 16 amino acids. The V end lost 5 bases, the J end lost 0 bases, and 15 bases lay between the germline ends. Germline V gene lookup returns CDR1 SNHLY and CDR2 FYNNEI. The CDR3 loop reads CASSPQGSTSTDTQYF. CDR3 nucleotide sequence: TGTGCCAGCAGTCCACAGGGAAGTACTAGCACAGATACGCAGTATTTT.

The V call is TRBV28, the J call TRBJ1-2, with D possibly matching TRBD1 (6 bases). This CDR3 has 14 amino acids. Germline-derived CDR1 and CDR2 are MDHEN and SYDVKM. With 3 bases removed from V and 5 bases from J, the gap between germline ends came to 13 bases. CDR3 coding DNA: TGTGCCAGCAGTTTTAGGACAGAGGGGTATGGCTACACCTTC. Protein: CASSFRTEGYGYTF.

V and J are TRBV15 and TRBJ1-3, with no clear D. The CDR3 has 15 amino acids. Germline V gives CDR1 LNHNV, CDR2 YYDKDF (reference sequence). Trimming stripped 3 bases from V and 0 bases from J, with 9 bases between. CDR3 protein: CATSRVHYSGNTIYF. The CDR3 nucleotides are TGTGCCACCAGCAGGGTACACTACTCTGGAAACACCATATATTTT.

This clone was found once. The chain combines TRBV13 with TRBJ2-3, with no clear D. The CDR3 length is 12 residues. The germline gives CDR1 PRHDT, CDR2 FYEKMQ (reference sequence). V shed 2 bases and J shed 3 bases, with 3 bases lying between them. The CDR3 bases are TGTGCCAGCAGCTTACGGACAGATACGCAGTATTTT. Translation: CASSLRTDTQYF. Full variable domain (rest looked up from reference TRBV13 and TRBJ2-3): AAGVIQSPRHLIKEKRETATLKCYPIPRHDTVYWYQQGPGQDPQFLISFYEKMQSDKGSIPDRFSAQQFSDYHSELNMSSLELGDSALYFCASSLRTDTQYFGPGTRLTVL.

V is TRBV28 and J is TRBJ2-1; D is ambiguous. CDR1 and CDR2 (germline): MDHEN, SYDVKM. V was trimmed by 7 bases and J by 8 bases, leaving 15 bases between them. The CDR3 runs 13 residues. The CDR3 region has the DNA TGTGCCAGCACCTTATGGGCATGGGATGAGCAGTTCTTC. Amino acids: CASTLWAWDEQFF.

The rearrangement links TRBV27 to TRBJ2-5; the D gene is possibly TRBD2 (6 bases). V lost 9 bases, J lost 0 bases, and 17 bases lay in between. CDR1 MNHEY and CDR2 SMNVEV come from the germline V gene (reference sequence). CDR3 length equals 15 residues. The CDR3 spells CARPLRGSYQETQYF. The CDR3 nucleotides are TGTGCCAGACCCCTGCGGGGCTCTTACCAAGAGACCCAGTACTTC.

This chain joins TRBV19 and TRBJ2-7; no clear D. V shed 3 bases and J shed 3 bases, with 12 bases lying between them. Germline loops: CDR1 LNHDA, CDR2 SQIVND (reference sequence). This CDR3 comprises 14 residues. In nucleotides, the CDR3 is TGTGCCAGTAGTATGTTTGGGCAGCACTACGAGCAGTACTTC. Amino acid sequence: CASSMFGQHYEQYF.

Concerning this clone: Distinct nucleotide sequences in the sample also encode this CDR3. This chain joins TRBV18 and TRBJ2-7; D ambiguous. The V and J ends lost 6 bases and 2 bases respectively, with 8 bases between them. The CDR3 has 12 residues. Germline V gives CDR1 KGHSH, CDR2 LQKENI. CDR3 nucleotide sequence: TGTGCCAGCTCGCCGGTTCCCTACGAGCAGTACTTC. Residues: CASSPVPYEQYF.